The 18 T cell receptor beta chains in this list originate from one sample, sequenced in a study of PD-1 blockade in classical Hodgkin lymphoma. Following autologous stem cell transplantation, relapse occurred in every patient, and exposure to brentuximab vedotin varied. Libraries were prepared by immunoSEQ multiplex PCR; TCRdb keeps only in-frame clonotypes and omits some of them. The sample carries 45,000 to 60,000 clones, 81% recorded once. Sequences were derived from peripheral blood mononuclear cells (PBMCs), sampled at baseline. Every receptor here comes from a human donor with classical Hodgkin lymphoma.

V and J are TRBV19 and TRBJ1-2; tentatively, D is TRBD1 (6 bases). Germline CDR1 reads LNHDA; CDR2 reads SQIVND (reference sequence). V lost 9 bases and J 8 bases, leaving 22 bases between the germline ends. The CDR3 covers 14 residues. Here the CDR3 DNA reads TGTGCCAGCACGAGGGGGGGACTCGTGTACGGCTACACCTTC. Residues: CASTRGGLVYGYTF. The full variable domain, its missing parts supplied by reference TRBV19 and TRBJ1-2, is DGGITQSPKYLFRKEGQNVTLSCEQNLNHDAMYWYRQDPGQGLRLIYYSQIVNDFQKGDIAEGYSVSREKKESFPLTVTSAQKNPTAFYLCASTRGGLVYGYTFGSGTRLTVV.

The rearrangement joins TRBV7-6 to TRBJ2-7; 7 bases are a match to TRBD2. From germline, CDR1 is SGHVS and CDR2 FNYEAQ. V lost 5 bases, J lost 3 bases, and 22 bases stayed unmatched. The CDR3 sequence is 19 residues long. The CDR3 here is CASSKSFGGVSGAFYEQYF. CDR3 in DNA: TGTGCCAGCAGCAAATCCTTTGGGGGGGTCAGCGGGGCTTTCTACGAGCAGTACTTC.

The chain uses TRBV7-2 and TRBJ2-1; 10 bases agree with TRBD2. Germline V lookup: CDR1 SGHTA, CDR2 FQGNSA. V lost 5 bases and J lost 7; bases outside the gene matches: 8. The CDR3 runs 15 residues. CDR3 sequence (DNA): TGTGCCAGCAGCGCTGGCCTGGGACTAGCGAATGAGCAGTTCTTC. It is translated as CASSAGLGLANEQFF.

V usage is TRBV19 and J usage is TRBJ1-5; a possible D gene is TRBD1 (5 bases). The CDR3 is made up of 15 amino acids. V dropped 9 bases and J dropped 4 bases, with 19 bases sitting between them. Germline loops: CDR1 LNHDA, CDR2 SQIVND (reference sequence). The chain's CDR3 is CASNDRQRLNQPQHF. The CDR3 DNA reads as TGTGCCAGCAACGATCGACAGAGATTAAATCAGCCCCAGCATTTT.

The chain joins TRBV7-3 to TRBJ1-1; TRBD1 agrees at 8 bases. There are 14 residues in the CDR3. V lost 3 bases, J lost 4 bases, and 4 bases stayed unmatched. The germline CDR1 and CDR2 sequences are SGHTA and FQGTGA. The CDR3 loop is CASSFSGGTTEAFF. Written as DNA, the CDR3 is TGTGCCAGCAGCTTTTCAGGGGGCACCACTGAAGCTTTCTTT.

The J gene is TRBJ2-1, the V gene TRBV30; D perhaps matches TRBD2 (5 bases). Trimming took off 0 bases at V and 0 bases at J, with 15 bases between the two ends. Per the germline V gene, CDR1 is GTSNPN and CDR2 is SVGIG (reference sequence). CDR3 size: 17 residues. CDR3 protein: CAWSVGGLVVSYNEQFF. In nucleotides, the CDR3 is TGTGCCTGGAGTGTCGGAGGATTAGTGGTCTCCTACAATGAGCAGTTCTTC.

The sample holds one count of this clone. DNA for the CDR3: TGTGCCAGTAGTATTTCAGGACTAACGAACAATGAGCAGTTCTTC. Its protein is CASSISGLTNNEQFF. The rearrangement joins TRBV19 to TRBJ2-1, with a tentative D call TRBD2 (6 bases). CDR3 length equals 15 residues. Trimming left V 3 bases short and J 5 bases short, with 14 bases between. The germline gives CDR1 LNHDA, CDR2 SQIVND (reference sequence).

This clone came up a few times. The chain links TRBV7-9 to TRBJ2-1, with 11 bases aligning to TRBD2. With V trimmed by 8 bases and J by 5 bases, 8 bases remained unmatched. Germline V gene sequence: CDR1 SEHNR, CDR2 FQNEAQ (reference sequence). The CDR3 spans 15 residues. The DNA for the CDR3 is TGTGCCAGCCTGACGGGACTAGCGGAAGACAATGAGCAGTTCTTC. As protein: CASLTGLAEDNEQFF.

This clone came up a few times. The chain uses TRBV6-6 and TRBJ1-2; D gene ambiguous. This CDR3 region has 15 residues. Germline values: CDR1 MNHNY, CDR2 SVGAGI (reference sequence). Trimming removed 2 bases at V and 0 bases at J, with 10 bases between. The CDR3 loop reads CASSYPGDSNYGYTF. The CDR3, as DNA: TGTGCCAGCAGTTACCCCGGCGATTCTAACTATGGCTACACCTTC.

For the CDR3, the DNA is TGCGCCAGCAGCCAAGTTGGTAGCGGGAACTACGAGCAGTACTTC. Amino acids: CASSQVGSGNYEQYF. The chain is built from TRBV4-3 and TRBJ2-7; 8 bases fit TRBD2. The CDR3 length is 15 residues. Germline V lookup: CDR1 LGHNA, CDR2 YSLEER. The junction had 5 bases not matched to a gene; V was cut back by 1 base and J by 3 bases.

The chain recombines TRBV2 with TRBJ2-3; D unclear. Germline V lookup: CDR1 SNHLY, CDR2 FYNNEI. The CDR3 runs to 11 residues. Between the trimmed V and J ends, which lost 8 bases and 3 bases, there was a span of 6 bases. DNA for the CDR3: TGTGCCAGCGCGTCGACAGATACGCAGTATTTT. Encoded protein: CASASTDTQYF.

The chain recombines TRBV19 with TRBJ2-7, with TRBD2 as a possible D gene (6 bases). Germline assignment: CDR1 LNHDA and CDR2 SQIVND (reference sequence). The CDR3 sequence is 14 residues long. Trimming removed 4 bases at V and 4 bases at J, with 14 bases between. The CDR3 protein is CASSTQRVFYEQYV. CDR3 bases: TGTGCCAGTAGTACCCAGCGGGTTTTTTACGAGCAGTACGTC.

CDR3 DNA: TGTGCCAGTAGTATGGGGGGCTCCTACAATGAGCAGTTCTTC. Residues: CASSMGGSYNEQFF. The chain links TRBV19 to TRBJ2-1, with TRBD2 as a possible D gene (6 bases). The CDR3 is 14 amino acids. CDR1 and CDR2 (germline): LNHDA, SQIVND (reference sequence). V was cut by 3 bases and J by 0 bases, with 6 bases left in between.

V gene TRBV30 combines with J gene TRBJ2-4, with a weak D call TRBD1 (6 bases). Germline CDR1 GTSNPN, CDR2 SVGIG (reference sequence). The germline V and J ends were trimmed by 6 bases and 8 bases, with 11 bases remaining between them. There are 11 residues in the CDR3. Written as DNA, the CDR3 is TGTGCCTGTGCCAGGGGATACATTCAGTACTTC. Translated, it gives CACARGYIQYF.

As regards this clone: The junction departs from the called germline gene at one end, perhaps through a read error. This chain links TRBV7-7 with TRBJ2-5; 7 bases fit TRBD2. CDR3 length equals 15 residues. Germline loops: CDR1 SSHAT, CDR2 FNYEAQ (reference sequence). The CDR3 DNA is TGTGCTAGCAGCTTACACATGGGGAGGGAAGAGACCCAGTACTTC. Protein product: CASSLHMGREETQYF.

The gene calls are TRBV7-2 and TRBJ2-2; the match to TRBD2 covers 7 bases. V lost 5 bases, J lost 5 bases, and 11 bases stayed unmatched. CDR1 is SGHTA, CDR2 FQGNSA, per germline. This CDR3 is built from 16 residues. The CDR3 loop reads CASSPSEGGSTGELFF. In DNA form, the CDR3 reads TGTGCCAGCAGCCCCTCGGAGGGAGGGAGTACCGGGGAGCTGTTTTTT.

The chain recombines TRBV4-3 with TRBJ2-3; 9 bases agree with TRBD2. The CDR3 is 16 amino acids. Unmatched junction bases numbered 9, after V lost 1 base and J lost 7 bases. Germline assignment: CDR1 LGHNA and CDR2 YSLEER. The CDR3 DNA reads as TGCGCCAGCAGCCAAGGAGCGGGAGGCTTCCCACATACGCAGTATTTT. Its protein product is CASSQGAGGFPHTQYF.

This clone was observed a few times. The chain couples TRBV2 to TRBJ2-7, with 9 bases aligning to TRBD1. The length of the CDR3 is 15 residues. CDR1 is SNHLY and CDR2 is FYNNEI in the germline V gene. V lost 8 bases, J lost 1 base, and 9 bases stayed unmatched. As DNA, the CDR3 is TGTGCCAGCCGCCGGACAGGGGATTGGTCCTACGAGCAGTACTTC. This sequence encodes CASRRTGDWSYEQYF.